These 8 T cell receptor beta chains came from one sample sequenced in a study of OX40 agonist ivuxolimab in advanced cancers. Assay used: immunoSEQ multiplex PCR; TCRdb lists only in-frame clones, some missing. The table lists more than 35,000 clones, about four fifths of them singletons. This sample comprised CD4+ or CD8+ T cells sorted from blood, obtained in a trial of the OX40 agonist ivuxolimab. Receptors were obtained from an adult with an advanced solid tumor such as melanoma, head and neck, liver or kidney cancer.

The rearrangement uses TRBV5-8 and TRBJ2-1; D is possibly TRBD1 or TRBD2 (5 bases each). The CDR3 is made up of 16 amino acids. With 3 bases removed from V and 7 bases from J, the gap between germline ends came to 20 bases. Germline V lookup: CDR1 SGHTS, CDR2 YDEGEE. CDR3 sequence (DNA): TGTGCCAGCAGCTGGCCCGGGGCAGGGCATCGGAATGAGCAGTTCTTC. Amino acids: CASSWPGAGHRNEQFF. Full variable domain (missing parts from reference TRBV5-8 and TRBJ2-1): EAGVTQSPTHLIKTRGQQATLRCSPISGHTSVYWYQQALGLGLQFLLWYDEGEERNRGNFPPRFSGRQFPNYSSELNVNALELEDSALYLCASSWPGAGHRNEQFFGPGTRLTVL.

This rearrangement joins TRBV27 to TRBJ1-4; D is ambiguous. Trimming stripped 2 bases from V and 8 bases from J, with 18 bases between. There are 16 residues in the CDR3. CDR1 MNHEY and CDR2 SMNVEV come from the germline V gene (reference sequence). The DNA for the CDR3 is TGTGCCAGCAGTTTACTCTCGGGCGCGGGTTTGGAAAAACTGTTTTTT. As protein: CASSLLSGAGLEKLFF. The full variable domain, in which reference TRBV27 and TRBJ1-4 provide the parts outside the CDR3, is EAQVTQNPRYLITVTGKKLTVTCSQNMNHEYMSWYRQDPGLGLRQIYYSMNVEVTDKGDVPEGYKVSRKEKRNFPLILESPSPNQTSLYFCASSLLSGAGLEKLFFGSGTQLSVL.

DNA of the CDR3: TGTGCCAGCAGTCCGGCGGGCGCGGGAGAAAAGACCCAGTACTTC. Its protein product is CASSPAGAGEKTQYF. The gene calls are TRBV6-5 and TRBJ2-5; 7 positions match TRBD2. From germline, CDR1 is MNHEY and CDR2 SVGAGI. Unmatched junction bases numbered 12, after V lost 5 bases and J lost 6 bases. The CDR3 has 15 amino acids.

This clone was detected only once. CDR3 sequence reads: CASSLEVRPTESYEQYF. DNA of the CDR3: TGTGCCAGCAGCTTAGAGGTTAGGCCTACAGAGTCCTACGAGCAGTACTTC. The V gene is TRBV7-5, the J gene TRBJ2-7; the table gives TRBD1 as D, unverified against the DNA. TRBV7-5 is reported as a pseudogene. The CDR3 consists of 17 residues.

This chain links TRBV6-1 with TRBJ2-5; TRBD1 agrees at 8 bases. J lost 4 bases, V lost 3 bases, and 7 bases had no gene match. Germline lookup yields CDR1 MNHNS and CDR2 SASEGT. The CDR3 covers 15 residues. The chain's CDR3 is CASSEWTGLGETQYF. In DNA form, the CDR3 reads TGTGCCAGCAGTGAGTGGACAGGGTTAGGAGAGACCCAGTACTTC.

As DNA, the CDR3 is TGTGCCAGTAGTATGACGGGTACCTACGAGCAGTACTTC. Translation: CASSMTGTYEQYF. This chain connects TRBV19 to TRBJ2-7; no clear D gene. Germline loops: CDR1 LNHDA, CDR2 SQIVND (reference sequence). The CDR3 is 13 residues long. V lost 3 bases to trimming and J lost 2 bases, with 8 bases between them.

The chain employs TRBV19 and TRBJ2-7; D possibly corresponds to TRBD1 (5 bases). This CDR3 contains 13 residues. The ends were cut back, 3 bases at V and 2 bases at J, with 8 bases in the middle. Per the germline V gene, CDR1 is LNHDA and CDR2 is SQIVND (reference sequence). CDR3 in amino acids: CASSMSGTYEQYF. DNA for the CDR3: TGTGCCAGTAGTATGTCAGGGACCTACGAGCAGTACTTC.

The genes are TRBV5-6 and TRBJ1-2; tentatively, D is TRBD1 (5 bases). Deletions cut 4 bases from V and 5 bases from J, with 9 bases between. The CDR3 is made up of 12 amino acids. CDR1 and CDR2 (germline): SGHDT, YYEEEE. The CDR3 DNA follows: TGTGCCAGCAGCCCCGGGGGGTATGGCTACACCTTC. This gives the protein CASSPGGYGYTF.